This T cell receptor beta chain is from a study of metastatic and nonmetastatic thyroid tumors. About the study: Both malignant and benign thyroid patients supplied peripheral blood and tumor or nodule tissue samples, across which the repertoires of these patients were then compared.

This clone was counted at least ten times. Its target is unknown. Treatment of any kind had been given to no patient before thyroid surgery. In the authors' methods: In papillary thyroid cancer, a distant-metastasis classifier was built using CDR3 differences across clinicopathological groups. TCRdb re-clonotyped the PCR reads through MiXCR. None of the V and J calls come from the authors' own analysis; TCRdb made them. The table has some 16,000 clones, roughly 24% seen once. Whole-study results and caveats: A significant increase in TCR beta diversity was reportedly seen in malignant thyroid tumors relative to benign nodules, in blood and tumor.

Sequencing input: tumor tissue. The TCR comes from a female donor with papillary thyroid cancer or a benign thyroid nodule (not recorded which). Some clones in this sample may be carry-over from other donors' samples.

For the CDR3, the DNA is TGTGCCAGCAGCCCACCCCCCCGGGGCTACACCTTC. This sequence encodes CASSPPPRGYTF. The chain employs TRBV7-2 and TRBJ1-2; D is unresolved. The CDR3 consists of 12 residues. Germline CDR1 is SGHTA and CDR2 is FQGNSA. V was clipped by 5 bases and J by 8 bases, with 12 bases between them.